This record looks at one T cell receptor beta chain sequence and its context. What it recognizes is unknown. This sample was included in a study of T-cell reconstitution after alpha-beta-depleted transplantation in children. As it was prepared, the TCRbeta library received unique molecular identifiers. TCRdb re-called the PCR reads with MiXCR, one entry per CDR3 protein. Among about 980,000 distinct CDR3 sequences listed, roughly 31% were seen once. The germline V gene has CDR1 SGHKS and CDR2 YYEKEE (reference sequence). This CDR3 region has 14 residues. Trimming took off 3 bases at V and 4 bases at J, with 13 bases between the two ends. Study findings and constraints: At one year after transplant, newly produced T cells mostly accounted for T-cell counts and diversity. It was reported that alpha-beta T cells came from several hundred expanded graft clones (about two months after transplant).

Source: PBMCs, mostly from graft donor cells, taken 360 days after TCRalphabeta/CD19-depleted stem cell transplant. This TCR was sampled from a boy less than two years old who had a stem cell transplant for SCID, so the T cells may come from the graft donor. This chain links TRBV5-5 with TRBJ1-2; D possibly corresponds to TRBD1 (6 bases). In DNA form, the CDR3 reads TGTGCCAGCAGCTACCGAAGGGGGGGCTATGGCTACACCTTC. Translation gives CASSYRRGGYGYTF. The full variable domain, its missing parts supplied by reference TRBV5-5 and TRBJ1-2, is DAGVTQSPTHLIKTRGQQVTLRCSPISGHKSVSWYQQVLGQGPQFIFQYYEKEERGRGNFPDRFSARQFPNYSSELNVNALLLGDSALYLCASSYRRGGYGYTFGSGTRLTVV.